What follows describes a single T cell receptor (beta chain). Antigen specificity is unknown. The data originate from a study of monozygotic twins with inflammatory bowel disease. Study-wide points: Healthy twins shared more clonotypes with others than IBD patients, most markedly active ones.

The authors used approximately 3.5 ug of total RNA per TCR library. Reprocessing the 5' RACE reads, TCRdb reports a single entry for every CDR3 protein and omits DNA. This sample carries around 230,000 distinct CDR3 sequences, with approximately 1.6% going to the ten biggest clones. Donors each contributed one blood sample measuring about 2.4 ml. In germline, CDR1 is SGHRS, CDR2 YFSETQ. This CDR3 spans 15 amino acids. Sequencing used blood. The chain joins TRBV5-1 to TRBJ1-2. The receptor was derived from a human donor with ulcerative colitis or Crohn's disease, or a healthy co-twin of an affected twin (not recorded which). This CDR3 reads CASSSTFETNYGYTF.